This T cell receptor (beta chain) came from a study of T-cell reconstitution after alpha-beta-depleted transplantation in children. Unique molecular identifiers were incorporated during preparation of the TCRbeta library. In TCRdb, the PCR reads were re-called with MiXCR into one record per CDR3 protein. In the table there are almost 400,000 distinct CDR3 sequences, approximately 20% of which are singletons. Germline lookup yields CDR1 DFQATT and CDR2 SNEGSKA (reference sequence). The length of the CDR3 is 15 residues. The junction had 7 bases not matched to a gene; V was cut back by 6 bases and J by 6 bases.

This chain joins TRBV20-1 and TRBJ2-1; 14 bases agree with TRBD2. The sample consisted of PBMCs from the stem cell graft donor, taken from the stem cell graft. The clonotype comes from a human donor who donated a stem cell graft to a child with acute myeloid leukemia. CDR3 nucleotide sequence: TGCAGTGCAGAGACTAGCGGGAGGGCTCGCAATGAGCAGTTCTTC. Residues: CSAETSGRARNEQFF.